The 24 T cell receptor beta chains below all came from one sample that was sequenced in a study of blood T cells in healthy people across ages. A sample-barcoded 5' primer and a J-beta primer mix were used in a second PCR of roughly 7 to 11 cycles. TCRdb itself ran the 5' RACE reads through MiXCR, one entry per CDR3 protein. The profile covers 1.6 million or so distinct CDR3 sequences, with about 35% appearing a single time and around 11% taken by the ten largest. Sequencing used blood. Every receptor here comes from a woman aged 25 to 39 in good health.

The rearrangement uses TRBV6-5 and TRBJ2-7; 7 bases line up with TRBD1. The J call may be incorrect, as the DNA end agrees better with TRBJ2-5. The CDR3 has 17 amino acids. CDR1 and CDR2 (germline): MNHEY, SVGAGI. The CDR3 sequence is CASCAPTYRDREETQYF. CDR3 bases: TGTGCCAGTTGTGCTCCAACCTACCGGGACAGAGAAGAGACCCAGTACTTC.

This clonotype was seen a few times. V gene TRBV4-1 combines with J gene TRBJ2-7; TRBD1 matches at 7 bases. CDR3 size: 20 residues. From germline, CDR1 is MGHRA and CDR2 YSYEKL. Trimming cost V 0 bases and J 4 bases; bases outside gene matches: 21. CDR3 sequence: CASSQDRDSIRTTDFYEQYF. The CDR3 nucleotides read TGCGCCAGCAGCCAAGATCGGGACAGTATCCGTACAACCGACTTTTACGAGCAGTACTTC.

The chain recombines TRBV12-3 or TRBV12-4 with TRBJ2-3; maybe TRBD2 (5 bases). Trimming shortened V by 7 bases and J by 3 bases, and 20 bases separated the two germline ends. This CDR3 has 16 amino acids. The chain's CDR3 is CASTQNLGGRTDTQYF. DNA of the CDR3: TGTGCCAGCACCCAAAACCTCGGCGGGCGAACAGATACGCAGTATTTT.

This clonotype was seen only a few times. The chain uses TRBV9 and TRBJ1-1; unclear D gene. Trimming removed 0 bases at V and 5 bases at J, with 11 bases between. There are 14 residues in the CDR3. The V gene's germline CDR1 is SGDLS and CDR2 YYNGEE. CDR3 residues: CASSVVVGRTEAFF. CDR3 in DNA: TGTGCCAGCAGCGTAGTAGTCGGCCGGACTGAAGCTTTCTTT.

The chain couples TRBV20-1 to TRBJ1-5; TRBD1 is a possible D gene (5 bases). Germline loops: CDR1 DFQATT, CDR2 SNEGSKA (reference sequence). The CDR3 consists of 15 residues. Trimming took off 3 bases at V and 2 bases at J, with 14 bases between the two ends. In DNA form, the CDR3 reads TGCAGTGCTAGCCTGATAGGGGCCGGCAATCAGCCCCAGCATTTT. Its protein product is CSASLIGAGNQPQHF.

The J gene is TRBJ1-2, the V gene TRBV9; D unresolved. Germline CDR1 is SGDLS and CDR2 is YYNGEE. This CDR3 is 14 amino acids long. Trimming pared 4 bases from V and 2 bases from J, leaving 12 bases between. CDR3 nucleotides: TGTGCCAGCAGCCCATCCGGGGAAAACTATGGCTACACCTTC. Translation gives CASSPSGENYGYTF.

The rearrangement links TRBV6-1 to TRBJ1-4, with 7 bases aligning to TRBD1. In germline, CDR1 is MNHNS, CDR2 SASEGT. V shed 0 bases, J shed 15 bases, and the junction held 10 bases outside the gene matches. The CDR3 has 14 amino acids. Written as DNA, the CDR3 is TGTGCCAGCAGTGAAGCGTTTACAGGGGCTAGAGTGTTTTTT. Translated: CASSEAFTGARVFF.

The rearrangement joins TRBV10-1 to TRBJ2-5; 9 bases are shared with TRBD2. The CDR3 covers 16 residues. The V segment lost 7 bases and the J segment 2 bases; nucleotides outside the gene matches: 11. The germline V gene has CDR1 WNHNN and CDR2 SYGVQD (reference sequence). CDR3 protein: CASKGLAGRGQETQYF. The CDR3, as DNA: TGCGCCAGCAAAGGGCTAGCGGGGAGGGGGCAAGAGACCCAGTACTTC.

The chain links TRBV3-1 to TRBJ2-2; 9 bases are a match to TRBD2. CDR1 and CDR2 (germline): LGHDT, YNNKEL (reference sequence). The CDR3 is made up of 17 amino acids. Germline trimming cut 1 base from V and 0 bases from J; bases unmatched to any gene: 3. For the CDR3, the DNA is TGTGCCAGCAGCCAAGTCGGGACTAGCTCGAACACCGGGGAGCTGTTTTTT. Its translation is CASSQVGTSSNTGELFF.

This clonotype was observed a few times. V is TRBV10-3 and J is TRBJ2-2, with TRBD1 matching 7 bases. Germline V gene data show CDR1 as ENHRY and CDR2 as SYGVKD. J lost 0 bases, V lost 6 bases, and 4 bases had no gene match. CDR3 size: 15 residues. CDR3 in DNA: TGTGCCATCAGCGTCGACAGGGCGAACACCGGGGAGCTGTTTTTT. This sequence encodes CAISVDRANTGELFF.

This sequence joins TRBV20-1 and TRBJ2-5; 8 nucleotides align to TRBD2. CDR1 DFQATT and CDR2 SNEGSKA come from the germline V gene (reference sequence). The length of the CDR3 is 13 residues. After removal of 5 bases from V and 2 bases from J, the junction contained 4 bases not matched to a gene. The CDR3, as DNA: TGCAGTGCTCTAGCGGGTTTACAAGAGACCCAGTACTTC. This translates into CSALAGLQETQYF.

J is TRBJ2-1 and V is TRBV6-5; D gene uncertain. The CDR3 consists of 14 residues. Germline V gives CDR1 MNHEY, CDR2 SVGAGI. Between the trimmed V and J ends, which lost 4 bases and 3 bases, there was a span of 10 bases. CDR3 DNA sequence: TGTGCCAGCAGTTTAAATCCCAACTACAATGAGCAGTTCTTC. This sequence encodes CASSLNPNYNEQFF.

This clonotype was picked up a small number of times. The J gene is TRBJ1-2, the V gene TRBV5-1, with D possibly matching TRBD1 (6 bases). Trimming left V 0 bases short and J 8 bases short, with 11 bases between. The CDR3 contains 13 residues. CDR1 is SGHRS, CDR2 YFSETQ, per germline. CDR3 DNA: TGCGCCAGCAGCTTGGTTACAGGGAGCGGCTACACCTTC. Protein product: CASSLVTGSGYTF.

This chain joins TRBV7-9 and TRBJ1-1, with D perhaps TRBD1 (5 bases). V was pared by 9 bases and J by 3 bases, with 14 bases between. Germline CDR1 SEHNR, CDR2 FQNEAQ (reference sequence). The CDR3 consists of 13 residues. CDR3 sequence: CASSTAMDTEAFF. The CDR3 nucleotides are TGTGCCAGTTCGACAGCGATGGACACTGAAGCTTTCTTT.

In the case of this clonotype: Germline is not matched at one junction end, which may reflect a read error. This chain links TRBV7-3 with TRBJ2-3, with D hard to call. This CDR3 region has 15 residues. Per germline, CDR1 SGHTA and CDR2 FQGTGA. The DNA of the CDR3 is TGTGCCGGCAGCTTAGGTACAGCGTACACAGATACGCAGTATTTT. Residues: CAGSLGTAYTDTQYF.

This clonotype came up once. This clone may be a read error of a much larger clone one base away. This chain joins TRBV3-1 and TRBJ2-5; 8 nucleotides align to TRBD2. The CDR3 spans 14 residues. The junction had 10 bases not matched to a gene; V was cut back by 8 bases and J by 5 bases. Germline CDR1 and CDR2: LGHDT and YNNKEL (reference sequence). Here the CDR3 reads CASLMSGGRETQYF. The CDR3 bases are TGTGCCAGCCTGATGTCGGGAGGGCGGGAGACCCAGTACTTC.

Worth noting for this clonotype: The junction does not match germline at one end; this may be a read error. The chain carries TRBV18 and TRBJ2-5, with D perhaps TRBD1 or TRBD2 (5 bases each). This CDR3 has 17 residues. Germline loops: CDR1 KGHSH, CDR2 LQKENI. In DNA, the CDR3 is TGTGCCAACTCACCACTAGTTGGGACGGGGTTCCAAGAGACCCAGTACTTC. It yields the protein CANSPLVGTGFQETQYF.

This clonotype was counted only a few times. This rearrangement joins TRBV7-6 to TRBJ2-7; 10 bases are a match to TRBD2. The length of the CDR3 is 14 residues. Trimming cost V 4 bases and J 7 bases; bases outside gene matches: 7. Germline CDR1 and CDR2: SGHVS and FNYEAQ. CDR3 residues: CASSSSGGAWEQYF. The CDR3 bases are TGTGCCAGCAGCTCGAGCGGGGGGGCTTGGGAGCAGTACTTC.

There are a few counts of this clonotype. The CDR3: CASSEGVGFLGRQFF. CDR3 nucleotide sequence: TGTGCCAGCAGTGAAGGGGTCGGCTTCCTGGGGAGGCAGTTCTTC. This chain connects TRBV25-1 to TRBJ2-1, with D perhaps matching TRBD2 (5 bases). In germline, CDR1 is MGHDK, CDR2 SYGVNS. Trimming took 2 bases from V and 12 from J, leaving 20 bases between them. The CDR3 is 15 amino acids.

This clonotype was counted many times. This chain links TRBV12-3 or TRBV12-4 with TRBJ2-7, with TRBD2 matching 7 bases. This CDR3 contains 13 residues. V gave up 5 bases and J gave up 2 bases; unmatched junction bases: 3. In nucleotides, the CDR3 is TGTGCCAGCAGTACCGGGACTACCTACGAGCAGTACTTC. It is translated as CASSTGTTYEQYF.

The chain joins TRBV7-6 to TRBJ2-2; 14 positions agree with TRBD2. Germline V CDR1 and CDR2: SGHVS, FNYEAQ. This CDR3 has 18 residues. The junction had 6 bases not matched to a gene; V was cut back by 1 base and J by 5 bases. The CDR3 here is CASSLEGLAGGWTGELFF. The CDR3 bases are TGTGCCAGCAGCTTAGAAGGACTAGCGGGGGGCTGGACCGGGGAGCTGTTTTTT.

The chain couples TRBV7-2 to TRBJ2-1; 9 bases are shared with TRBD2. Germline-derived CDR1 and CDR2 are SGHTA and FQGNSA. After removal of 5 bases from V and 13 bases from J, the junction contained 15 bases not matched to a gene. The CDR3 length is 15 residues. The CDR3 spells CASSRISGGGETQFF. The DNA of the CDR3 is TGTGCCAGCAGCCGGATTAGCGGGGGTGGGGAGACCCAGTTCTTC.

The gene calls are TRBV29-1 and TRBJ1-1; 7 bases match TRBD1. Germline CDR1 SQVTM, CDR2 ANQGSEA. Unmatched junction bases numbered 11, after V lost 7 bases and J lost 6 bases. This CDR3 comprises 13 residues. The CDR3 nucleotides are TGCAGCGCCATGGGACAGCCCCGTCCTGAAGCTTTCTTT. Translating gives CSAMGQPRPEAFF.

The chain uses TRBV7-9 and TRBJ2-5; unclear D gene. Germline V gene sequence: CDR1 SEHNR, CDR2 FQNEAQ (reference sequence). V dropped 1 base and J dropped 5 bases, with 8 bases sitting between them. The CDR3 has 13 residues. CDR3 nucleotide sequence: TGTGCCAGCAGCTTAGTGGAAGTGGAGACCCAGTACTTC. This translates into CASSLVEVETQYF.